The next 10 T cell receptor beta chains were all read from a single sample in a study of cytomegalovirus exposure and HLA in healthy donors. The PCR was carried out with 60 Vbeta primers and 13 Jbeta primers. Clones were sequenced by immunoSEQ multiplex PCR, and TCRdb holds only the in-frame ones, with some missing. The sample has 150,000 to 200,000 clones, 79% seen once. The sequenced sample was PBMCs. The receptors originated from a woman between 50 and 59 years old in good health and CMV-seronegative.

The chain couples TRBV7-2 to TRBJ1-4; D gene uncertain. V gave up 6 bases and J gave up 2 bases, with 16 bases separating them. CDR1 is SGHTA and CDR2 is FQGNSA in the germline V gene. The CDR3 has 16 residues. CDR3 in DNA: TGTGCCAGCAGTAAACAACCGGGATGGACTAATGAAAAACTGTTTTTT. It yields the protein CASSKQPGWTNEKLFF.

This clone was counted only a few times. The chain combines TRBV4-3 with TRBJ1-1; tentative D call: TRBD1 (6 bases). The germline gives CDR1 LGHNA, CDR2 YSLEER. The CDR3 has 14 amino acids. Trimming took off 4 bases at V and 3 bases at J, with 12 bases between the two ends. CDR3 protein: CASSRGAGDTEAFF. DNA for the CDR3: TGCGCCAGCAGCCGGGGGGCGGGGGACACTGAAGCTTTCTTT.

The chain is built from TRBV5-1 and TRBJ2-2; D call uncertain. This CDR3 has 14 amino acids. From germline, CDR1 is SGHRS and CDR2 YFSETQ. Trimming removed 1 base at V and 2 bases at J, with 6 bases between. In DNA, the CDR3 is TGCGCCAGCAGCTTGTCAGGAAACACCGGGGAGCTGTTTTTT. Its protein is CASSLSGNTGELFF.

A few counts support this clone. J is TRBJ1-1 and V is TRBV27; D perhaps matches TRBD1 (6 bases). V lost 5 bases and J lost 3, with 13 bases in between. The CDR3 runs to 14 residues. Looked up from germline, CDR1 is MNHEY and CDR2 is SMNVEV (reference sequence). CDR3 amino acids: CASSLWGRDTEAFF. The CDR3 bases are TGTGCCAGCAGTCTATGGGGGCGAGACACTGAAGCTTTCTTT.

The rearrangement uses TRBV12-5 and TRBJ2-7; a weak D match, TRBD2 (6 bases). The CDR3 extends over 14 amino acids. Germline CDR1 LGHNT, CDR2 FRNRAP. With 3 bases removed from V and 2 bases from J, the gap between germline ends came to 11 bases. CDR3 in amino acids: CASGFGTGAYEQYF. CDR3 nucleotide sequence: TGTGCTAGTGGTTTCGGGACGGGGGCCTACGAGCAGTACTTC. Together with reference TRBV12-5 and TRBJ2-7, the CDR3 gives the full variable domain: DARVTQTPRHKVTEMGQEVTMRCQPILGHNTVFWYRQTMMQGLELLAYFRNRAPLDDSGMPKDRFSAEMPDATLATLKIQPSEPRDSAVYFCASGFGTGAYEQYFGPGTRLTVT.

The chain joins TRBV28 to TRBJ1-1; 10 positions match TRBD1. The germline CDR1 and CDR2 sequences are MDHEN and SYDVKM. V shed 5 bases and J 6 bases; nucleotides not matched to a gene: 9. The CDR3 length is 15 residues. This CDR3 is CASSPSGTGEPEAFF. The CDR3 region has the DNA TGTGCCAGCAGTCCCTCCGGGACAGGGGAACCTGAAGCTTTCTTT.

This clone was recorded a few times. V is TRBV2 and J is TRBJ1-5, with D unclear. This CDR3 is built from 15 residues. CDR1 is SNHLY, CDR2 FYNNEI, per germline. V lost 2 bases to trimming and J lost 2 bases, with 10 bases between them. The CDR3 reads CASSESVRGNQPQHF. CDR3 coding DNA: TGTGCCAGCAGTGAATCGGTCCGGGGCAATCAGCCCCAGCATTTT.

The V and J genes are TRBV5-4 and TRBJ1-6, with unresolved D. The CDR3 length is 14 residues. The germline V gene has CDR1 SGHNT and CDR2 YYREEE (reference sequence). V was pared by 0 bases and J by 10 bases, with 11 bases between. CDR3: CASSLAGGRSPLHF. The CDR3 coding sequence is TGTGCCAGCAGCTTGGCAGGAGGTCGGTCACCCCTCCACTTT.

The CDR3, as DNA: TGTGCCAGCAGGGGACTAGCGGGACCCCGGGTCGAGCAGTACTTC. Translation gives CASRGLAGPRVEQYF. The V and J genes are TRBV27 and TRBJ2-7; TRBD2 matches at 13 bases. This CDR3 comprises 15 residues. V dropped 6 bases and J dropped 6; count of bases not matched to a gene: 8. CDR1 MNHEY and CDR2 SMNVEV come from the germline V gene (reference sequence).

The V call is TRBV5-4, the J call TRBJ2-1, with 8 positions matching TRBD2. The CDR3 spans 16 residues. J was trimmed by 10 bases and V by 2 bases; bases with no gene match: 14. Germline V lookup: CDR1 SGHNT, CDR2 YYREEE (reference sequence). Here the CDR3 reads CASSFRGSGAWVEQFF. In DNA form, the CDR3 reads TGTGCCAGCAGCTTCCGGGGTAGCGGGGCCTGGGTAGAGCAGTTCTTC. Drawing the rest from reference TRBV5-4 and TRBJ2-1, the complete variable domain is ETGVTQSPTHLIKTRGQQVTLRCSSQSGHNTVSWYQQALGQGPQFIFQYYREEENGRGNFPPRFSGLQFPNYSSELNVNALELDDSALYLCASSFRGSGAWVEQFFGPGTRLTVL.